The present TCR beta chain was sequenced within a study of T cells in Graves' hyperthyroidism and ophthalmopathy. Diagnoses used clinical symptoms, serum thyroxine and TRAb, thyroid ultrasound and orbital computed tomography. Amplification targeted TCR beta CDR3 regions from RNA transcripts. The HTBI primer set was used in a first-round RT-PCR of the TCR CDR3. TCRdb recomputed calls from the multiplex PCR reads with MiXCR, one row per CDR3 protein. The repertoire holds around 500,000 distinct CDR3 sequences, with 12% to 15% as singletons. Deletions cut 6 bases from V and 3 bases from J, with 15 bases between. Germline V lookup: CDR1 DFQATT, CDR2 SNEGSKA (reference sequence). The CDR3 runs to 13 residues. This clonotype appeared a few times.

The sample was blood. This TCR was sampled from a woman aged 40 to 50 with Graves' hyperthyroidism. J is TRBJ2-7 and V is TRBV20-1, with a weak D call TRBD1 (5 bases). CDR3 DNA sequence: TGCAGTGCCAACCATGACAGTAACTACGAGCAGTACTTC. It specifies CSANHDSNYEQYF.